This TCR beta chain was recorded in a study of cytomegalovirus exposure and HLA in healthy donors. A single count supports this clone. PCR primers comprised 60 Vbeta and 13 Jbeta primers. TCRdb's copy holds only in-frame clones and misses some; the assay was immunoSEQ multiplex PCR. Here the sample spans more than 95,000 clones, 10% being singletons. The V gene's germline CDR1 is SNHLY and CDR2 FYNNEI. V lost 7 bases to trimming and J lost 9 bases; unmatched junction nucleotides: 5. There are 13 residues in the CDR3. The sequenced sample was PBMCs. The source is a middle-aged man in good health and CMV-seropositive. The chain joins TRBV2 to TRBJ2-1, with TRBD2 matching 11 bases. The CDR3, as DNA: TGTGCCAGCAAAACTAGCGGGAGTTCTGAGCAGTTCTTC. Its protein is CASKTSGSSEQFF. The full variable domain, rest sourced from reference TRBV2 and TRBJ2-1, is EPEVTQTPSHQVTQMGQEVILRCVPISNHLYFYWYRQILGQKVEFLVSFYNNEISEKSEIFDDQFSVERPDGSNFTLKIRSTKLEDSAMYFCASKTSGSSEQFFGPGTRLTVL.